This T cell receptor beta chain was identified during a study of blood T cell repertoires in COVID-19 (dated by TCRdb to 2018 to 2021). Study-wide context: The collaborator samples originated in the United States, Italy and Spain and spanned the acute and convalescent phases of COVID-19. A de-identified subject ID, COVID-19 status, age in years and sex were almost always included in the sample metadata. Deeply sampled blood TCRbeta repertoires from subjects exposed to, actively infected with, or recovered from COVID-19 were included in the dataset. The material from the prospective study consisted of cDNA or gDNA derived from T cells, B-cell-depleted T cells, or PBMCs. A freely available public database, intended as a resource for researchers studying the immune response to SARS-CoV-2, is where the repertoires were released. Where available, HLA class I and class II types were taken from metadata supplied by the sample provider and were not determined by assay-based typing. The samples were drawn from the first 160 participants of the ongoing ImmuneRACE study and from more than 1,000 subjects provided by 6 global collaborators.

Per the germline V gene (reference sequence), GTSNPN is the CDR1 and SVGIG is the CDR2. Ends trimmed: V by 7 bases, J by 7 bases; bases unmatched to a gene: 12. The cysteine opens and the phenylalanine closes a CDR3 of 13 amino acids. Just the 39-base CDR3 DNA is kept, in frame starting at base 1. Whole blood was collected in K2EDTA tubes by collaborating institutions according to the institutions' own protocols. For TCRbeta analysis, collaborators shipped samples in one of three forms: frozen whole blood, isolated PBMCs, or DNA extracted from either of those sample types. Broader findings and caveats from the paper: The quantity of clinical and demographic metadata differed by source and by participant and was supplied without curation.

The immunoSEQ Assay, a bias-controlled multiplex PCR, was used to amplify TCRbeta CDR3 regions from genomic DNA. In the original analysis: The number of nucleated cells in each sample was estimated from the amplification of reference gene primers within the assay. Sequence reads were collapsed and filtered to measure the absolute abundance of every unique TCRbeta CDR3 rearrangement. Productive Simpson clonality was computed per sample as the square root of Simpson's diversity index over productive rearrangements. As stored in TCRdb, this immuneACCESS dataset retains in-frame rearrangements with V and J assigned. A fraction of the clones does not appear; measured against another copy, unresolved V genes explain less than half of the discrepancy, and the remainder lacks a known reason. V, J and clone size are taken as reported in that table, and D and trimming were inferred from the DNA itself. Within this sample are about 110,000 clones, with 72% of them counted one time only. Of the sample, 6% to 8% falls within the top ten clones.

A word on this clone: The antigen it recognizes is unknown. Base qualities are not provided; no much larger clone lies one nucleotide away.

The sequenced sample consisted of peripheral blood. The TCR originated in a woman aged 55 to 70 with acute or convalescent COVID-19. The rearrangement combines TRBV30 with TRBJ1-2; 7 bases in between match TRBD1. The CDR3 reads CAYTLKGAGGYTF. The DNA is TGTGCCTATACCCTTAAGGGGGCAGGTGGCTACACCTTC.